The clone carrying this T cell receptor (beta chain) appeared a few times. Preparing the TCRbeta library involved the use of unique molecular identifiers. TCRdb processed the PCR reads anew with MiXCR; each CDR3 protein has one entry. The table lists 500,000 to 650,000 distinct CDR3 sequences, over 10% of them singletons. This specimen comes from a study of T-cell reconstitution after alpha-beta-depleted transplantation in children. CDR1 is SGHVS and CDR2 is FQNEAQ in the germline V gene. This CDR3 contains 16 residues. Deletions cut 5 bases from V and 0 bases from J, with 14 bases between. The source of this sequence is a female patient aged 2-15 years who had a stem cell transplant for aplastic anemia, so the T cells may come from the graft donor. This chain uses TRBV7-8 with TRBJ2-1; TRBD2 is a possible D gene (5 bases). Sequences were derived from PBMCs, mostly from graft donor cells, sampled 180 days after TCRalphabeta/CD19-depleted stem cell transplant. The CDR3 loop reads CASSGERRSSYNEQFF. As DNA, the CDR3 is TGTGCCAGCAGCGGGGAGCGGAGAAGCTCCTACAATGAGCAGTTCTTC.